Described below is a single TCR beta chain sequence and its context. The target antigen is unknown. V lost 2 bases to trimming and J lost 1 base; unmatched junction nucleotides: 4. This CDR3 region has 15 residues. CDR1 is WSHSY, CDR2 SAAADI, per germline. This entry belongs to a study of T cells in localized non-small cell lung cancer. The table came from immunoSEQ multiplex PCR; TCRdb's copy has only in-frame clones and leaves some out. The table lists about 79,000 clones, 85% to 90% of them singletons, with 20% to 25% in the top ten. Overall study findings and caveats: Since sequencing was restricted to only one region of the tumor, intratumor heterogeneity remains a possibility. Greater blood T cell density accompanied longer overall survival. Peak T cell clonality was found in uninvolved adjacent lung, exceeding tumor.

The J gene is TRBJ1-2, the V gene TRBV10-2, with TRBD1 identical over 7 bases. The TCR was taken from a woman aged 40-69 years with stage I squamous cell lung carcinoma. The sample in question was peripheral blood, obtained before any cancer treatment. CDR3 amino acids: CASSEETGRNYGYTF. The CDR3 DNA follows: TGCGCCAGCAGTGAGGAGACAGGGCGTAACTATGGCTACACCTTC.